This is a list of T cell receptor beta chains from one sample in a study of blood T cells in healthy people across ages. TCRdb analysed the 5' RACE reads with MiXCR anew, one entry per CDR3 protein. The table shows 800,000 or so distinct CDR3 sequences, with 62% occurring only once. The source material was blood. The receptors stem from a young man in good health. The CDR3 runs from the conserved cysteine through the conserved F or W. D genes are given only for firm matches. Size tells how often a clone was seen (once, few, many) or the class of an expanded clone, and some rows leave it out.

CASSSSVYEQFF	TGTGCCAGCAGCTCATCAGTATATGAGCAGTTCTTC	NA	many	TRBV7-3	TRBJ2-1
CSFAGVNEQYF	TGCAGCTTTGCAGGGGTTAACGAGCAGTACTTC	NA	few	TRBV29-1	TRBJ2-7
CASSGQDRILETQYF	TGTGCCAGCAGCGGCCAGGACAGAATTCTAGAGACCCAGTACTTC	NA	NA	TRBV5-5	TRBJ2-5
CASTLWAGELFF	TGTGCCAGCACCCTTTGGGCCGGGGAGCTGTTTTTT	NA	once	TRBV28	TRBJ2-2
CSAANLAGTITDTQYF	TGCAGTGCTGCGAATCTAGCGGGGACCATCACAGATACGCAGTATTTT	TRBD2	NA	TRBV20-1	TRBJ2-3
CAISEPAAGTGKADTRYF	TGTGCCATCAGTGAGCCCGCGGCCGGGACAGGGAAAGCAGATACGCGGTATTTT	TRBD1	NA	TRBV10-3	TRBJ2-3
CASSAGSETQYF	TGTGCCAGCAGTGCCGGATCGGAGACCCAGTACTTC	NA	few	TRBV12-3/TRBV12-4	TRBJ2-5
CSASPDRREYEQYF	TGCAGTGCTAGCCCAGACAGGAGGGAATACGAGCAGTACTTC	NA	NA	TRBV20-1	TRBJ2-7
CASSQLGQGGYNEQFF	TGCGCCAGCAGCCAATTGGGTCAGGGGGGTTACAATGAGCAGTTCTTC	NA	NA	TRBV4-3	TRBJ2-1
CASSESTGGRETQYF	TGTGCCAGCAGTGAGTCGACAGGGGGCCGAGAGACCCAGTACTTC	TRBD1	NA	TRBV2	TRBJ2-5
CASSVRVSNQPQHF	TGTGCCAGCAGTGTTAGGGTGAGCAATCAGCCCCAGCATTTT	NA	NA	TRBV12-3/TRBV12-4	TRBJ1-5
CASSTPWSDEQYF	TGTGCCAGCAGTACCCCTTGGTCGGATGAGCAGTACTTC	NA	NA	TRBV6-2/TRBV6-3	TRBJ2-5
CASSTRDREMHGYTF	TGTGCCAGCAGCACCAGGGACAGGGAAATGCATGGCTACACCTTC	TRBD1	NA	TRBV28	TRBJ1-2
CASSLGTEQYEQYF	TGTGCCAGCAGTTTAGGGACAGAGCAATACGAGCAGTACTTC	NA	NA	TRBV12-3/TRBV12-4	TRBJ2-7
CASSLRQGGNTQYF	TGTGCCAGCAGCTTGCGACAGGGCGGGAATACGCAGTATTTT	NA	NA	TRBV7-2	TRBJ2-3
CASSPGQGTFSGANVLTF	TGTGCCAGCTCACCCGGACAGGGCACCTTCTCTGGGGCCAACGTCCTGACTTTC	TRBD1	few	TRBV18	TRBJ2-6
CASSLRQEINYGYTF	TGTGCCAGCAGCTTACGACAGGAGATAAACTATGGCTACACCTTC	NA	NA	TRBV7-9	TRBJ1-2
CASSPRQDGNTIYF	TGTGCCAGCAGCCCAAGACAGGATGGAAACACCATATATTTT	NA	NA	TRBV7-9	TRBJ1-3
CASSPLGQFSYNEQFF	TGTGCCAGCAGCCCCTTGGGACAGTTCTCCTACAATGAGCAGTTCTTC	TRBD1	NA	TRBV7-9	TRBJ2-1
CASKVAGRDYEQYF	TGTGCCAGCAAGGTGGCTGGCAGGGACTACGAGCAGTACTTC	NA	few	TRBV2	TRBJ2-7
CSVEQGARTGELFF	TGCAGCGTCGAACAGGGGGCGCGCACCGGGGAGCTGTTTTTT	TRBD1	few	TRBV29-1	TRBJ2-2
CSARDITGPSYEQYF	TGCAGTGCTAGAGATATTACAGGGCCATCCTACGAGCAGTACTTC	NA	NA	TRBV20-1	TRBJ2-7
CSARGVGAAENYEQYF	TGCAGTGCTAGAGGGGTGGGGGCCGCCGAAAATTACGAGCAGTACTTC	NA	many	TRBV20-1	TRBJ2-7
CASSLVADLTDTQYF	TGTGCCAGCAGCTTAGTAGCGGATCTCACAGATACGCAGTATTTT	NA	once	TRBV7-9	TRBJ2-3
CSVRQGGGTDTQYF	TGCAGCGTCCGACAGGGTGGGGGCACAGATACGCAGTATTTT	TRBD1	NA	TRBV29-1	TRBJ2-3
CASRNVAGETQYF	TGTGCCAGCAGAAATGTAGCGGGGGAGACCCAGTACTTC	TRBD2	NA	TRBV27	TRBJ2-5
CASNADTLSSYEQYF	TGTGCCAGCAACGCCGACACCTTGAGCTCCTACGAGCAGTACTTC	NA	few	TRBV28	TRBJ2-7
CATRTTNEQFF	TGTGCCACCCGGACTACGAATGAGCAGTTCTTC	NA	NA	TRBV12-3/TRBV12-4	TRBJ2-1
CASSFDATGGYSPLHF	TGTGCCAGCAGTTTTGACGCCACAGGGGGGTATTCACCCCTCCACTTT	TRBD1	NA	TRBV27	TRBJ1-6
CATLDAGRRNEQFF	TGTGCCACTCTCGACGCGGGTCGCCGAAATGAGCAGTTCTTC	NA	NA	TRBV10-3	TRBJ2-1
CSARRQDGDTQYF	TGCAGTGCTAGACGCCAGGACGGAGATACGCAGTATTTT	NA	NA	TRBV20-1	TRBJ2-3
CASKEISSYNSPLHF	TGTGCCAGCAAGGAAATTAGCTCCTATAATTCACCCCTCCACTTT	NA	once	TRBV2	TRBJ1-6
CSAGSPSGNGEQYF	TGCAGTGCGGGTAGTCCTAGCGGGAATGGTGAGCAGTACTTT	TRBD2	few	TRBV20-1	TRBJ2-5
CASSYRTGIEYF	TGTGCCAGCAGTTACCGCACAGGGATTGAGTACTTC	NA	NA	TRBV6-2/TRBV6-3	TRBJ2-5
CASSPGVNEKLFF	TGTGCCAGCAGCCCCGGCGTCAATGAAAAACTGTTTTTT	NA	few	TRBV7-9	TRBJ1-4
CASRLDSVSYNEQFF	TGTGCCAGCAGATTAGACAGCGTCTCCTACAATGAGCAGTTCTTC	NA	many	TRBV6-1	TRBJ2-1
CASSPREGTDTQYF	TGCGCCAGCAGCCCCAGGGAGGGCACAGATACGCAGTATTTT	NA	NA	TRBV5-1	TRBJ2-3
CASSMGGANVLTF	TGTGCCAGCAGCATGGGTGGGGCCAACGTCCTGACTTTC	NA	NA	TRBV3-1	TRBJ2-6
CASSSPLQGGSETQYF	TGTGCCAGCAGTTCGCCATTACAGGGAGGTTCAGAGACCCAGTACTTC	NA	NA	TRBV28	TRBJ2-5
CASSLSRQGWYGYTF	TGCGCCAGCAGCTTAAGTCGACAGGGATGGTATGGCTACACCTTC	TRBD1	NA	TRBV7-9	TRBJ1-2
CASSSLLLGPTDTQYF	TGTGCCAGCAGCTCCCTACTGTTAGGGCCCACAGATACGCAGTATTTT	NA	NA	TRBV7-9	TRBJ2-3
CASSYDGNSPLHF	TGTGCCAGCAGTTACGACGGTAATTCACCCCTCCACTTT	NA	NA	TRBV6-2/TRBV6-3	TRBJ1-6
CASIVGTGGYEQYF	TGTGCCAGCATTGTGGGGACAGGGGGATACGAGCAGTACTTC	TRBD1	NA	TRBV2	TRBJ2-7
CSASRPRLANEKLFF	TGCAGTGCTAGTAGGCCCCGGTTAGCTAATGAAAAACTGTTTTTT	NA	few	TRBV20-1	TRBJ1-4
CATKTGEGANEKLFF	TGTGCCACAAAGACAGGGGAGGGAGCTAATGAAAAACTGTTTTTT	TRBD1	NA	TRBV15	TRBJ1-4
CASSYSAGAGYTF	TGTGCCAGCAGTTACTCAGCAGGGGCGGGCTACACCTTC	NA	once	TRBV6-6	TRBJ1-2
CASSYEDATDTQYF	TGTGCCAGCAGTTACGAGGATGCCACAGATACGCAGTATTTT	NA	few	TRBV6-2/TRBV6-3	TRBJ2-3
CASSLIQTNSPLHF	TGTGCCAGCAGCTTAATCCAGACAAATTCACCCCTCCACTTT	NA	NA	TRBV7-2	TRBJ1-6
CASSIRGISYEQYF	TGTGCCAGCAGTATACGGGGTATCTCCTACGAGCAGTACTTC	NA	NA	TRBV7-9	TRBJ2-7
CAISEATLSYEQYF	TGTGCCATCAGTGAGGCAACTCTTTCCTACGAGCAGTACTTC	NA	NA	TRBV10-3	TRBJ2-7